The 23 T cell receptor beta chains listed next were all sequenced from one sample in a study of T cell changes during pregnancy in multiple sclerosis (dated by TCRdb to the late 2010s). The receptor library was made with the immunoSEQ multiplex PCR assay. Imported from immuneACCESS, the table was reduced by TCRdb to in-frame sequences with V and J called. These copies leave out some clones; in studies compared against another copy, an unresolved V gene accounts for under half, and the cause of the remainder is not known. The sample contains tens of thousands of clones, approximately 94% of them found a single time. In total, the top ten clones hold 0.7% to 1% of the sample. The sequenced sample was peripheral blood, obtained in the third trimester of pregnancy. These receptors were taken from a female donor with multiple sclerosis, enrolled in a pregnancy study.

This clone came up once. The chain recombines TRBV5-5 with TRBJ2-5; 8 positions match TRBD1. Germline trimming cut 4 bases from V and 2 bases from J; bases unmatched to any gene: 4. CDR3 length equals 14 residues. The germline gives CDR1 SGHKS, CDR2 YYEKEE (reference sequence). The CDR3 bases are TGTGCCAGCAGCCCGGGACAGGCGCAAGAGACCCAGTACTTC. This codes for CASSPGQAQETQYF.

V usage is TRBV4-3 and J usage is TRBJ2-1; weak D call: TRBD2 (5 bases). The CDR3 covers 15 residues. The germline V gene encodes CDR1 LGHNA and CDR2 YSLEER. Trimming left V 1 base short and J 6 bases short, with 13 bases between. CDR3 protein: CASSQARGIGNEQFF. In DNA, the CDR3 is TGCGCCAGCAGCCAAGCCCGGGGTATTGGCAATGAGCAGTTCTTC.

The CDR3 region is CASSQPGGSGRPNTGELFF. CDR3 nucleotide sequence: TGCGCCAGCAGTCAGCCCGGAGGTTCCGGTCGGCCGAACACCGGGGAGCTGTTTTTT. The V and J genes are TRBV23-1 and TRBJ2-2, with D perhaps matching TRBD2 (5 bases). TRBV23-1 is filed as an ORF, its function uncertain. Trimming shortened V by 3 bases and J by 0 bases, and 20 bases separated the two germline ends. CDR3 size: 19 residues.

The CDR3 DNA is TGTGCCAGCTCACCGGGCTGGAACACCGGGGAGCTGTTTTTT. Protein: CASSPGWNTGELFF. The chain uses TRBV18 and TRBJ2-2; D is unclear. Germline assignment: CDR1 KGHSH and CDR2 LQKENI. The length of the CDR3 is 14 residues. V was cut by 3 bases and J by 1 base, with 6 bases left in between.

The chain combines TRBV4-1 with TRBJ2-3; no clear D. V was cut by 1 base and J by 0 bases, with 11 bases left in between. The CDR3 length is 16 residues. Germline V CDR1 and CDR2: MGHRA, YSYEKL. The CDR3 protein is CASSQVWRKSTDTQYF. CDR3 bases: TGCGCCAGCAGCCAAGTGTGGCGGAAAAGCACAGATACGCAGTATTTT.

V gene TRBV2 combines with J gene TRBJ1-1; D gene uncertain. V shed 4 bases and J shed 2 bases, with 8 bases lying between them. Germline V gene sequence: CDR1 SNHLY, CDR2 FYNNEI. The CDR3 length is 13 residues. The CDR3 DNA reads as TGTGCCAGCAGTGCGGTAGTAAACACTGAAGCTTTCTTT. This encodes CASSAVVNTEAFF.

This rearrangement joins TRBV4-1 to TRBJ2-5; D may be TRBD2 (5 bases). The length of the CDR3 is 18 residues. Germline V gene data show CDR1 as MGHRA and CDR2 as YSYEKL. V lost 4 bases to trimming and J lost 1 base, with 22 bases between them. CDR3 DNA sequence: TGCGCCAGCAGCCGCGGAACCGGGGTCCTAGTGAGCCAAGAGACCCAGTACTTC. It encodes CASSRGTGVLVSQETQYF.

This rearrangement joins TRBV7-3 to TRBJ2-7, with D perhaps TRBD2 (6 bases). V lost 2 bases and J 2 bases, leaving 7 bases between the germline ends. CDR3 length equals 13 residues. Germline V lookup: CDR1 SGHTA, CDR2 FQGTGA. The CDR3 sequence: CASSLAGTYEQYF. For the CDR3, the DNA is TGTGCCAGCAGCTTAGCGGGGACCTACGAGCAGTACTTC.

The chain recombines TRBV6-1 with TRBJ2-7, with TRBD1 matching 7 bases. The ends lost 9 bases at V and 3 bases at J; junction bases unmatched: 5. This CDR3 has 12 amino acids. Germline CDR1 and CDR2: MNHNS and SASEGT. CDR3 nucleotides: TGTGCCAGGGTGGACAGGTTCTACGAGCAGTACTTC. It translates to CARVDRFYEQYF.

The sample holds one count of this clone. The J gene is TRBJ1-1, the V gene TRBV4-2; TRBD1 aligns across 9 bases. Looked up from germline, CDR1 is LGHNA and CDR2 is YNFKEQ. The junction had 8 bases not matched to a gene; V was cut back by 4 bases and J by 5 bases. CDR3 size: 15 residues. CDR3 residues: CASSRTGARGTEAFF. In nucleotides, the CDR3 is TGTGCCAGCAGCCGGACAGGGGCGAGAGGGACTGAAGCTTTCTTT.

This sequence joins TRBV27 and TRBJ1-2; 9 bases align to TRBD1. Germline V gene data show CDR1 as MNHEY and CDR2 as SMNVEV (reference sequence). The junction had 24 bases not matched to a gene; V was cut back by 6 bases and J by 10 bases. The CDR3 has 18 amino acids. The CDR3 reads CASSNLRDRARLGYDYTF. The CDR3 bases are TGTGCCAGCAGCAACCTCCGGGACAGGGCGCGTCTGGGGTACGACTACACCTTC.

The chain is built from TRBV18 and TRBJ1-3; D is perhaps TRBD1 (5 bases). This CDR3 is 17 amino acids long. Per the germline V gene, CDR1 is KGHSH and CDR2 is LQKENI. V lost 3 bases, J lost 0 bases, and 15 bases lay in between. This CDR3 reads CASSPPGRGRSGNTIYF. For the CDR3, the DNA is TGTGCCAGCTCACCGCCAGGAAGGGGCCGCTCTGGAAACACCATATATTTT.

The J gene is TRBJ2-1, the V gene TRBV11-2, with D perhaps TRBD2 (5 bases). The CDR3 covers 14 residues. Germline values: CDR1 SGHAT, CDR2 FQNNGV. Trimming removed 3 bases at V and 8 bases at J, with 14 bases between. In DNA form, the CDR3 reads TGTGCCAGCAGCTTTGACCCTAGCAGGCATGAGCAGTTCTTC. Translated: CASSFDPSRHEQFF.

J is TRBJ2-1 and V is TRBV27; TRBD2 might be the D (7 bases). Germline assignment: CDR1 MNHEY and CDR2 SMNVEV (reference sequence). The V end lost 5 bases, the J end lost 0 bases, and 11 bases lay between the germline ends. This CDR3 has 15 residues. The CDR3 sequence: CASSGRGSSYNEQFF. The CDR3 DNA sequence: TGTGCCAGCAGTGGGAGGGGGAGCTCCTACAATGAGCAGTTCTTC.

The chain employs TRBV30 and TRBJ1-1, with a possible D match to TRBD1 (6 bases). CDR3 length equals 15 residues. Germline V CDR1 and CDR2: GTSNPN, SVGIG (reference sequence). V dropped 4 bases and J dropped 1 base, with 16 bases sitting between them. CDR3 DNA sequence: TGTGCCTGGACCCTACAGGGAATATGGAACACTGAAGCTTTCTTT. It is translated as CAWTLQGIWNTEAFF. The whole variable domain, filled in from reference TRBV30 and TRBJ1-1, reads SQTIHQWPATLVQPVGSPLSLECTVEGTSNPNLYWYRQAAGRGLQLLFYSVGIGQISSEVPQNLSASRPQDRQFILSSKKLLLSDSGFYLCAWTLQGIWNTEAFFGQGTRLTVV.

The rearrangement links TRBV28 to TRBJ2-2; a weak D match, TRBD1 (6 bases). Germline assignment: CDR1 MDHEN and CDR2 SYDVKM. The V end lost 1 base, the J end lost 3 bases, and 9 bases lay between the germline ends. The CDR3 has 15 amino acids. Here the CDR3 reads CASSLSGAYTGELFF. In DNA, the CDR3 is TGTGCCAGCAGTTTATCAGGGGCCTACACCGGGGAGCTGTTTTTT. Together with reference TRBV28 and TRBJ2-2, the CDR3 gives the full variable domain: DVKVTQSSRYLVKRTGEKVFLECVQDMDHENMFWYRQDPGLGLRLIYFSYDVKMKEKGDIPEGYSVSREKKERFSLILESASTNQTSMYLCASSLSGAYTGELFFGEGSRLTVL.

This clone appeared a single time. The CDR3 bases are TGTGCCACCAGCGGCGGGACAGCACAAGAGACCCAGTACTTC. It translates to CATSGGTAQETQYF. The chain is built from TRBV15 and TRBJ2-5, with D possibly being TRBD1 (7 bases). Trimming took 5 bases from V and 2 from J, leaving 12 bases between them. The CDR3 sequence is 14 residues long. CDR1 and CDR2 from the germline V gene are LNHNV and YYDKDF (reference sequence). The entire variable domain, with the rest obtained from reference TRBV15 and TRBJ2-5, is as follows: DAMVIQNPRYQVTQFGKPVTLSCSQTLNHNVMYWYQQKSSQAPKLLFHYYDKDFNNEADTPDNFQSRRPNTSFCFLDIRSPGLGDTAMYLCATSGGTAQETQYFGPGTRLLVL.

The chain recombines TRBV19 with TRBJ2-5, with TRBD1 identical over 9 bases. V lost 10 bases and J lost 4; bases outside the gene matches: 10. There are 14 residues in the CDR3. Germline CDR1 reads LNHDA; CDR2 reads SQIVND (reference sequence). The CDR3 bases are TGTGCCACGGGACAGGGAGTGTTCGGAGAGACCCAGTACTTC. Protein sequence: CATGQGVFGETQYF.

This rearrangement joins TRBV15 to TRBJ2-1; 14 positions agree with TRBD2. The CDR3 extends over 17 amino acids. The trim removed 0 bases at V and 10 bases at J, leaving 8 bases unmatched. Germline loops: CDR1 LNHNV, CDR2 YYDKDF (reference sequence). CDR3 protein: CATSRDRGTSGSNEQFF. CDR3 DNA sequence: TGTGCCACCAGCAGAGATAGGGGGACTAGCGGGAGCAACGAGCAGTTCTTC.

This clone appeared a single time. This chain connects TRBV5-6 to TRBJ2-3; TRBD1 aligns across 9 bases. Per the germline V gene, CDR1 is SGHDT and CDR2 is YYEEEE. Losses at the gene ends were 1 base for V and 4 bases for J; bases not matched to a gene: 10. This CDR3 spans 17 amino acids. This CDR3 is CASSLTGGPLAADTQYF. As DNA, the CDR3 is TGTGCCAGCAGCTTGACAGGGGGCCCTCTGGCCGCAGATACGCAGTATTTT.

V usage is TRBV19 and J usage is TRBJ1-5; 9 positions agree with TRBD1. V was clipped by 5 bases and J by 3 bases; unmatched bases: 8. The CDR3 has 16 amino acids. CDR1 and CDR2 (germline): LNHDA, SQIVND (reference sequence). The CDR3 coding sequence is TGTGCCAGTAGTCCATACAGGACAGGGGACAATCAGCCCCAGCATTTT. Protein: CASSPYRTGDNQPQHF.

With regard to this clone: Other DNA variants within this sample encode the same CDR3. The V and J genes are TRBV29-1 and TRBJ1-1, with no clear D. This CDR3 region has 11 residues. Germline CDR1 is SQVTM and CDR2 is ANQGSEA. The CDR3 bases are TGCAAGGGAGAACAGAACACTGAAGCTTTCTTT. Its protein is CKGEQNTEAFF. Using reference TRBV29-1 and TRBJ1-1 for the parts outside the CDR3, the full variable domain is SAVISQKPSRDICQRGTSLTIQCQVDSQVTMMFWYRQQPGQSLTLIATANQGSEATYESGFVIDKFPISRPNLTFSTLTVSNMSPEDSSIYLCKGEQNTEAFFGQGTRLTVV.

The chain carries TRBV5-1 and TRBJ2-7; D perhaps matches TRBD2 (5 bases). This CDR3 has 13 residues. Germline CDR1 is SGHRS and CDR2 is YFSETQ. The V gene lost 4 bases and the J gene lost 3 bases, with 11 bases spanning the gap. CDR3 protein: CASSLRSGYEQYF. CDR3 bases: TGCGCCAGCAGCCTTAGGAGCGGCTACGAGCAGTACTTC.